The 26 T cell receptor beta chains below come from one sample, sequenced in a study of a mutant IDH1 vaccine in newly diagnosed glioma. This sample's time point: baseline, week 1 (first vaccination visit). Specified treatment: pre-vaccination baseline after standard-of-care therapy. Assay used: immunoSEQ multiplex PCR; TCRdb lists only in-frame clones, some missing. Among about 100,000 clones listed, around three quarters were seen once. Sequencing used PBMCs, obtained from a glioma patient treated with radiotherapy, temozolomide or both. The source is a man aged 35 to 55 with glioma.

The CDR3 sequence: CASSFAGNQPQHF. The CDR3 bases are TGTGCCAGCAGTTTTGCGGGGAATCAGCCCCAGCATTTT. The chain uses TRBV27 and TRBJ1-5; D unresolved. The CDR3 consists of 13 residues. V lost 3 bases, J lost 4 bases, and 7 bases lay in between. CDR1 and CDR2 (germline): MNHEY, SMNVEV (reference sequence).

The CDR3 coding sequence is TGTGCCAGCAGCCAAGGGACAGTGGGCTACACCTTC. Amino acids: CASSQGTVGYTF. The chain uses TRBV14 and TRBJ1-2; the D gene is possibly TRBD1 (6 bases). Trimming left V 1 base short and J 8 bases short, with 8 bases between. The germline gives CDR1 SGHDN, CDR2 FVKESK. The CDR3 is 12 amino acids.

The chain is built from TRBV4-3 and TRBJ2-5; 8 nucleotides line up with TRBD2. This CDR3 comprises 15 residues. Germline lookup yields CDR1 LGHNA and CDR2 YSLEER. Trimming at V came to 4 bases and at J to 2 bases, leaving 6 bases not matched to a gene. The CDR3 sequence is CASSRLLADQETQYF. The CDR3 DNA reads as TGCGCCAGCAGCCGTTTACTAGCGGATCAAGAGACCCAGTACTTC.

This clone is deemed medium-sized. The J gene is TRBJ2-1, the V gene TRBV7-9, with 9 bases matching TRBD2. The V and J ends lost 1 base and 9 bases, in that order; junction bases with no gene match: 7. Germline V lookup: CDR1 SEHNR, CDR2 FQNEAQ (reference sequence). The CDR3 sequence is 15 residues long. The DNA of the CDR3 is TGTGCCAGCAGCTTAGGTTTGGGACTAGCATTTGAGCAGTTCTTC. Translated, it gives CASSLGLGLAFEQFF.

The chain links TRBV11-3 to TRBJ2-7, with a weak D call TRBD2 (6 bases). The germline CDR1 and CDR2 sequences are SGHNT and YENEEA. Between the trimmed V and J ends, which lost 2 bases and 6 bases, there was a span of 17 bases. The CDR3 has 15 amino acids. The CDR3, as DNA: TGTGCCAGCAGCTTAACTGGAACTAGTAGCGGCGAGCAGTACTTC. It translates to CASSLTGTSSGEQYF.

The CDR3 reads CASSLVGDTSYEQYF. The CDR3, as DNA: TGTGCCAGCAGCTTAGTAGGGGACACCTCCTACGAGCAGTACTTC. This chain links TRBV11-2 with TRBJ2-7; D may be TRBD1 (6 bases). V lost 1 base and J lost 0, with 10 bases in between. Germline loops: CDR1 SGHAT, CDR2 FQNNGV. This CDR3 has 15 residues.

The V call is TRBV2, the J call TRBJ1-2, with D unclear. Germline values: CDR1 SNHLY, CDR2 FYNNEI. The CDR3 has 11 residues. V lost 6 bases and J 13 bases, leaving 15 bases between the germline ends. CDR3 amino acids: CASRVLEVCTF. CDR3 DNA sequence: TGTGCCAGCAGGGTACTGGAGGTGTGCACCTTC.

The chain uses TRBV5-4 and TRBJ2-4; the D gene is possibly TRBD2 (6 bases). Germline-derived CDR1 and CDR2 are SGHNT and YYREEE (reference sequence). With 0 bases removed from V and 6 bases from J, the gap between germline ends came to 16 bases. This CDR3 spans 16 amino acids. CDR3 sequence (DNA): TGTGCCAGCAGCTTGGCTGTTGGGACTGGGCTAAACATTCAGTACTTC. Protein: CASSLAVGTGLNIQYF.

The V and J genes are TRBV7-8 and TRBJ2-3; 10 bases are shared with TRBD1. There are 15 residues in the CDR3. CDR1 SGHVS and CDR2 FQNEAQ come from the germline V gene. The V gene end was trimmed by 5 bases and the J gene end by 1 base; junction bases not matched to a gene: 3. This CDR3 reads CASSPGTGGTDTQYF. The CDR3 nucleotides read TGTGCCAGCAGCCCAGGGACAGGGGGCACAGATACGCAGTATTTT.

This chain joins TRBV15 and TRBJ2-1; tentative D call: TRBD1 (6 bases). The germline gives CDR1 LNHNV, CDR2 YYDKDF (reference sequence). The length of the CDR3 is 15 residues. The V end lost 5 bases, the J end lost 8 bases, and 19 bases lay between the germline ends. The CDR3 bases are TGTGCCACCAGCCTACAGGGTAAGGTGCTCGATGAGCAGTTCTTC. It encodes CATSLQGKVLDEQFF.

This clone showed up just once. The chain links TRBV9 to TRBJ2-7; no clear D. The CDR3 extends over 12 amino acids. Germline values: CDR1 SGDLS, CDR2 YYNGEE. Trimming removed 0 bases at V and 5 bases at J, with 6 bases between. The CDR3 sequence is CASSVVDHEQYF. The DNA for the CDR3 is TGTGCCAGCAGCGTAGTGGATCACGAGCAGTACTTC. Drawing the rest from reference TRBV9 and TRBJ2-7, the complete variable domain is DSGVTQTPKHLITATGQRVTLRCSPRSGDLSVYWYQQSLDQGLQFLIQYYNGEERAKGNILERFSAQQFPDLHSELNLSSLELGDSALYFCASSVVDHEQYFGPGTRLTVT.

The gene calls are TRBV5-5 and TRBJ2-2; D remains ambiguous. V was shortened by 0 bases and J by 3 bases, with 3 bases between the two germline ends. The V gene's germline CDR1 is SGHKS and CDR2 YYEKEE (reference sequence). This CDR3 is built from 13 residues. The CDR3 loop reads CASSLADTGELFF. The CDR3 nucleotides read TGTGCCAGCAGCTTGGCGGACACCGGGGAGCTGTTTTTT.

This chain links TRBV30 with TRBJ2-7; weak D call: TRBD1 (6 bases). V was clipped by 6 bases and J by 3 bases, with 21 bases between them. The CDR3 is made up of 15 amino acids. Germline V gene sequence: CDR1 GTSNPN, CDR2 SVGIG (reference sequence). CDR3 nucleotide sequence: TGTGCCTGTCCTAAGGCCCGGACAGCGAACTACGAGCAGTACTTC. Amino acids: CACPKARTANYEQYF.

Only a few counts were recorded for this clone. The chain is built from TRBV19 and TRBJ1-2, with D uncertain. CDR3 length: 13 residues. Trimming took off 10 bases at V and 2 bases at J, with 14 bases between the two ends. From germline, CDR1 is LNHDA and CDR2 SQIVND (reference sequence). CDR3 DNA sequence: TGTGCCAACCCGGTCCCTCACAACTATGGCTACACCTTC. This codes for CANPVPHNYGYTF.

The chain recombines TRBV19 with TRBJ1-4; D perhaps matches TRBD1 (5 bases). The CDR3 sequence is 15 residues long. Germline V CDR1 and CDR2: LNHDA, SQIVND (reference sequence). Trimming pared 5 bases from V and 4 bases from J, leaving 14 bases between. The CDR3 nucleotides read TGTGCCAGTAGTCTCCGAGGACAACTTAATGAAAAACTGTTTTTT. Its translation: CASSLRGQLNEKLFF.

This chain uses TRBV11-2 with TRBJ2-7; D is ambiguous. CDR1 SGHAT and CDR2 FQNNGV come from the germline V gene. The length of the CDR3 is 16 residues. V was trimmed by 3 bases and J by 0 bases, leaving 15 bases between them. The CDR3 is CASSLIRAKSSYEQYF. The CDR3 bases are TGTGCCAGCAGCTTGATCCGGGCCAAGAGCTCCTACGAGCAGTACTTC.

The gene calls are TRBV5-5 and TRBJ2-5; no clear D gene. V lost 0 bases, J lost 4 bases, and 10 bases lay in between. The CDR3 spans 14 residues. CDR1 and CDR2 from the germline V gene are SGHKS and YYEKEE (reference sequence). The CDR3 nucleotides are TGTGCCAGCAGCTTGGTACCTATCAGAGAGACCCAGTACTTC. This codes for CASSLVPIRETQYF. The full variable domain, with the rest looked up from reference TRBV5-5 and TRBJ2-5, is DAGVTQSPTHLIKTRGQQVTLRCSPISGHKSVSWYQQVLGQGPQFIFQYYEKEERGRGNFPDRFSARQFPNYSSELNVNALLLGDSALYLCASSLVPIRETQYFGPGTRLLVL.

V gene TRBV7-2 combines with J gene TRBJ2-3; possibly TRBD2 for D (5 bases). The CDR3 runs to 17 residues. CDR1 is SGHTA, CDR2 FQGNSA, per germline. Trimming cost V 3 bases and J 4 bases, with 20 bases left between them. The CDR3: CASSLIGLSRRPDTQYF. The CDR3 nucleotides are TGTGCCAGCAGCTTGATAGGACTCTCCCGGCGGCCAGATACGCAGTATTTT.

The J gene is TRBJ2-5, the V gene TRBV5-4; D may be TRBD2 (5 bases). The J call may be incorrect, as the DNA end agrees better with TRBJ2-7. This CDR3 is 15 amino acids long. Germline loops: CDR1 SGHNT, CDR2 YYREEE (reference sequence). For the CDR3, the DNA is TGTGCCAGCAGCTTAGCGACCGGGATATCCTACGAGCAGTACTTC. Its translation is CASSLATGISYEQYF.

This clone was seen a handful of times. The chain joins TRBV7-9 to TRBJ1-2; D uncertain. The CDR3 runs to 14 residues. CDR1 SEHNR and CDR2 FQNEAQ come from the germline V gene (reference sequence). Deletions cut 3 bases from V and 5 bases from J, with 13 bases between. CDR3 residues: CASSFGGRLYGYTF. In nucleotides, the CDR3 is TGTGCCAGCAGCTTTGGCGGTCGACTTTATGGCTACACCTTC. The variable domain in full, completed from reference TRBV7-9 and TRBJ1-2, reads DTGVSQNPRHKITKRGQNVTFRCDPISEHNRLYWYRQTLGQGPEFLTYFQNEAQLEKSRLLSDRFSAERPKGSFSTLEIQRTEQGDSAMYLCASSFGGRLYGYTFGSGTRLTVV.

The CDR3 is CASSHKASGNSGANVLTF. CDR3 nucleotides: TGCGCCAGCAGCCATAAAGCTAGCGGGAACTCTGGGGCCAACGTCCTGACTTTC. This chain links TRBV4-1 with TRBJ2-6; 9 nucleotides agree with TRBD2. The CDR3 extends over 18 amino acids. V trimming: 3 bases; J trimming: 0 bases; junction bases outside the gene matches: 6. The V gene's germline CDR1 is MGHRA and CDR2 YSYEKL.

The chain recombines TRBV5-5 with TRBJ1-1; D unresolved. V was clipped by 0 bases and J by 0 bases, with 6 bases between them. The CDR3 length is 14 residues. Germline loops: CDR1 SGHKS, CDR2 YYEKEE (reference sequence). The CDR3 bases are TGTGCCAGCAGCTTGGTGGTTATGAACACTGAAGCTTTCTTT. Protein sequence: CASSLVVMNTEAFF.

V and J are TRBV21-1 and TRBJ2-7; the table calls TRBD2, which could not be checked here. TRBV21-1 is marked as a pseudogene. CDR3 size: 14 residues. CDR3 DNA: TGTGCCAGCAGCAATTCCACCCTATCCTACGAGCAGTACTTC. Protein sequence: CASSNSTLSYEQYF.

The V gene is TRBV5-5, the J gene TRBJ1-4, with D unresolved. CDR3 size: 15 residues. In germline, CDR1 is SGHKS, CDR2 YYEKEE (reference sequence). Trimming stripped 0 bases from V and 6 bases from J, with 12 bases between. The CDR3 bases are TGTGCCAGCAGCTTGGTTGTCCGCCGGCATGAAAAACTGTTTTTT. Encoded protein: CASSLVVRRHEKLFF.

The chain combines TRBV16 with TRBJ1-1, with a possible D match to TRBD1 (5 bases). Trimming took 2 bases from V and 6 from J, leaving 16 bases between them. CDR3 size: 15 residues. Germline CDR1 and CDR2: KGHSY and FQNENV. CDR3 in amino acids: CASSQPQGVSSEAFF. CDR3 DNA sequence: TGTGCCAGCAGCCAACCGCAGGGTGTATCTTCTGAAGCTTTCTTT.

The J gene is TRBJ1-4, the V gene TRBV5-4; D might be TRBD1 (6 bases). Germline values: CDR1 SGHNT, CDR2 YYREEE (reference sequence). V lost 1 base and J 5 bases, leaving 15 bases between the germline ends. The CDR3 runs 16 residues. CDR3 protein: CASSLPRRGGNEKLFF. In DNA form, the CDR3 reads TGTGCCAGCAGCTTGCCGAGGAGAGGGGGGAATGAAAAACTGTTTTTT. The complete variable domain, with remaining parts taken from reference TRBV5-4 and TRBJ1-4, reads ETGVTQSPTHLIKTRGQQVTLRCSSQSGHNTVSWYQQALGQGPQFIFQYYREEENGRGNFPPRFSGLQFPNYSSELNVNALELDDSALYLCASSLPRRGGNEKLFFGSGTQLSVL.